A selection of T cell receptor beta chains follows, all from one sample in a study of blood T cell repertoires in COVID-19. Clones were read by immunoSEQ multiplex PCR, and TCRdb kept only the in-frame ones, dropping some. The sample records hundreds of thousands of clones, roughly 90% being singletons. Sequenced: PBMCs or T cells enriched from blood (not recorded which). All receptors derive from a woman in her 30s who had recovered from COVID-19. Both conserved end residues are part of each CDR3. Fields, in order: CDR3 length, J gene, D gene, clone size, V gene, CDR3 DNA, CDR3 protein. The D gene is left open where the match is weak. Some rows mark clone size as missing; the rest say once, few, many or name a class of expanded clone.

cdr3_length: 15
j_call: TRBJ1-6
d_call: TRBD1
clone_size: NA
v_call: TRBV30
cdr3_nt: TGTGCCTGGAGCCCACAGGGGGCTTTTGGTTCACCCCTCCACTTT
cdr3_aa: CAWSPQGAFGSPLHF

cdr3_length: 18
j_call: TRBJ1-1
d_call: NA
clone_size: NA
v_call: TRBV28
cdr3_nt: TGTGCCAGCAGTTTAGGGTGGTTTGGACAGAGGAGGAACACTGAAGCTTTCTTT
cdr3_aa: CASSLGWFGQRRNTEAFF

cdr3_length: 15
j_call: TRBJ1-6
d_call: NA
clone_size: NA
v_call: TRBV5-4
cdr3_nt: TGTGCCAGCAGCTTGGCGGGGAGTTCTAATTCACCCCTCCACTTT
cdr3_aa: CASSLAGSSNSPLHF

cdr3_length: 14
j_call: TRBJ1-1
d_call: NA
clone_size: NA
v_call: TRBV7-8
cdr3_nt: TGTGCCAGCAGTTCCCGGGCCAGGGGTGGTGAAGCTTTCTTT
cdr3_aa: CASSSRARGGEAFF

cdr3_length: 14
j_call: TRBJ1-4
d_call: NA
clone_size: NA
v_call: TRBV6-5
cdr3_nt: TGTGCCAGCTCCTACAGGGTAACTAATGAAAAACTGTTTTTT
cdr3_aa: CASSYRVTNEKLFF

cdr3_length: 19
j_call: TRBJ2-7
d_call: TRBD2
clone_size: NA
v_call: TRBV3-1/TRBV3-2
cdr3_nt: TGTGCCAGCAGCCAAGTGTCATCAGTGGGACTAGCGAACCCCTACGAGCAGTACTTC
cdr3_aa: CASSQVSSVGLANPYEQYF

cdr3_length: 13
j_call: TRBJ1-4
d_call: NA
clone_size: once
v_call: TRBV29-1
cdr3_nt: TGCAGCGCGGCCGCAGGCATTAATGAAAAACTGTTTTTT
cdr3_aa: CSAAAGINEKLFF

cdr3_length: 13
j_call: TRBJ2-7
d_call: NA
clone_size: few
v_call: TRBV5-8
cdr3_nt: TGTGCCAGCAGCTCGGGGGACAGCTACGAGCAGTACTTC
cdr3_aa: CASSSGDSYEQYF

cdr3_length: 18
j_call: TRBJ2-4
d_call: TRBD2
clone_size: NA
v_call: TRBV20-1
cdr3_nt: TGCAGTGCTAGTAAACTAGCGGGGGGGCCTTTAAGTGAAAACATTCAGTACTTC
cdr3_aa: CSASKLAGGPLSENIQYF

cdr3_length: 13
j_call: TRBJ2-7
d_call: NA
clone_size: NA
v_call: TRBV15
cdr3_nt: TGTGCCACCAGCAGAGATCACGGTAGCGAGCAGTACTTC
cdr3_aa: CATSRDHGSEQYF

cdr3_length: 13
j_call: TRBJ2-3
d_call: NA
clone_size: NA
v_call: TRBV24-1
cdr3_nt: TGTGCCACCAGGGGGGCGGCCACAGATACGCAGTATTTT
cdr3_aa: CATRGAATDTQYF

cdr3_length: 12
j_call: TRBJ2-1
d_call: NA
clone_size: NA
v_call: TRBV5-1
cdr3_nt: TGCGCCAGCAGCTTACAGGGCAATGAGCAGTTCTTC
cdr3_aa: CASSLQGNEQFF